This T cell receptor beta chain was identified in a study of T cell responses to AZD1222 COVID-19 vaccine. Study-level results: There were vaccine-associated CD4 TCRs across spike, dominant at 160-218 and 743-854.

V was pared by 6 bases and J by 4 bases, with 12 bases between. The CDR3 loop spans 13 amino acids. Germline CDR1 ENHRY, CDR2 SYGVKD. A note on this clone: Its antigen is still unknown.

Sequencing used immunoSEQ multiplex PCR; TCRdb keeps in-frame clones, though not all of them. The sample includes some 160,000 clones, approximately 91% of them seen just once. Whether given at about 4 or about 12 weeks, second doses were pooled. The chain combines TRBV10-3 with TRBJ1-1; no firm D call. The sample here was peripheral blood, taken 28 days after the second AZD1222 dose. This receptor was identified in an adult who received the AZD1222 COVID-19 vaccine. The CDR3 loop is CAISLGSSTEAFF. Here the CDR3 DNA reads TGTGCCATCAGCCTGGGCAGTAGCACTGAAGCTTTCTTT.